One and the same sample provided the 25 T cell receptor beta chains below, sequenced in a study of blood T cell repertoires in COVID-19. This table comes from immunoSEQ multiplex PCR, and its TCRdb copy is limited to in-frame clones, with some not included. The sample shows approximately 380,000 clones, around 84% of them seen only once. Sequences were obtained from peripheral blood. These receptors were collected from a woman between 18 and 30 years old with acute or convalescent COVID-19.

Comments on this clone: This CDR3 is also generated by other DNA sequences in the sample. The rearrangement uses TRBV10-2 and TRBJ2-7, with unresolved D. Germline lookup yields CDR1 WSHSY and CDR2 SAAADI. Trimming shortened V by 4 bases and J by 1 base, and 2 bases separated the two germline ends. The CDR3 runs 11 residues. The CDR3 DNA follows: TGCGCCAGCAGTGTATCCTACGAGCAGTACTTC. Translated, it gives CASSVSYEQYF.

The chain carries TRBV24-1 and TRBJ1-5; 9 bases match TRBD1. The CDR3 spans 14 residues. The junction had 5 bases not matched to a gene; V was cut back by 7 bases and J by 5 bases. CDR1 is KGHDR and CDR2 is SFDVKD in the germline V gene. The CDR3 is CATRGTGPDQPQHF. The CDR3 region has the DNA TGTGCCACCAGGGGGACAGGGCCGGATCAGCCCCAGCATTTT.

The V and J genes are TRBV7-6 and TRBJ2-2; 9 positions agree with TRBD1. Looked up from germline, CDR1 is SGHVS and CDR2 is FNYEAQ. The CDR3 is 18 residues long. J lost 8 bases, V lost 3 bases, and 16 bases had no gene match. DNA of the CDR3: TGTGCCAGCAGCTTCTTCCATCTCGACAGGGGGTATGCAGGGGAGCTGTTTTTT. Translated: CASSFFHLDRGYAGELFF. The whole variable domain, remainder taken from reference TRBV7-6 and TRBJ2-2, is GAGVSQSPRYKVTKRGQDVALRCDPISGHVSLYWYRQALGQGPEFLTYFNYEAQQDKSGLPNDRFSAERPEGSISTLTIQRTEQRDSAMYRCASSFFHLDRGYAGELFFGEGSRLTVL.

The chain recombines TRBV10-1 with TRBJ2-1, with D maybe TRBD1 (5 bases). The V and J ends lost 4 bases and 3 bases respectively, with 7 bases between them. CDR3 length: 13 residues. Looked up from germline, CDR1 is WNHNN and CDR2 is SYGVQD (reference sequence). In DNA, the CDR3 is TGCGCCAGCAGTGGACAGAGCTACAATGAGCAGTTCTTC. Amino acid sequence: CASSGQSYNEQFF.

J is TRBJ2-7 and V is TRBV27, with a possible D match to TRBD1 (6 bases). V was clipped by 0 bases and J by 4 bases, with 16 bases between them. CDR1 MNHEY and CDR2 SMNVEV come from the germline V gene (reference sequence). The CDR3 extends over 16 amino acids. The CDR3: CASSLSPGGRVYEQYF. The CDR3 coding sequence is TGTGCCAGCAGTTTATCGCCTGGGGGCAGGGTGTACGAGCAGTACTTC.

The chain carries TRBV28 and TRBJ1-1; 10 bases line up with TRBD1. In germline, CDR1 is MDHEN, CDR2 SYDVKM. The ends lost 7 bases at V and 5 bases at J; junction bases unmatched: 13. CDR3 length: 16 residues. The CDR3 sequence: CASTIRQGAIRTEAFF. In nucleotides, the CDR3 is TGTGCCAGCACCATTCGACAGGGGGCGATACGGACTGAAGCTTTCTTT.

The chain is built from TRBV15 and TRBJ1-4, with TRBD1 identical over 8 bases. Germline V gene sequence: CDR1 LNHNV, CDR2 YYDKDF (reference sequence). Trimming cost V 0 bases and J 15 bases; bases outside gene matches: 12. CDR3 size: 15 residues. CDR3 nucleotide sequence: TGTGCCACCAGCAGAGATGACAGGGGCTCGCAAAGGATGTTTTTT. Residues: CATSRDDRGSQRMFF.

The sample holds a few counts of this clone. The chain carries TRBV11-2 and TRBJ2-7, with 8 positions matching TRBD1. The V gene end was trimmed by 5 bases and the J gene end by 5 bases; junction bases not matched to a gene: 8. Looked up from germline, CDR1 is SGHAT and CDR2 is FQNNGV. The CDR3 is 14 amino acids. CDR3 coding DNA: TGTGCCAGCAGCCTCGATCAGGGGGCGGACGAGCAGTACTTC. The encoded protein is CASSLDQGADEQYF.

The gene calls are TRBV5-1 and TRBJ2-3, with 10 nucleotides matching TRBD1. Germline CDR1 and CDR2: SGHRS and YFSETQ. CDR3 size: 16 residues. With 1 base clipped from V and 2 bases from J, the junction kept 4 bases outside the gene matches. DNA for the CDR3: TGCGCCAGCAGCTTGTCGGGACAGGGGCACACAGATACGCAGTATTTT. Amino acids: CASSLSGQGHTDTQYF.

The chain has TRBV11-3 and TRBJ2-3; 7 positions match TRBD2. The CDR3 covers 14 residues. Trimming removed 8 bases from V and 6 bases from J; junction bases left unmatched: 11. The V gene's germline CDR1 is SGHNT and CDR2 YENEEA. CDR3 sequence (DNA): TGTGCCAGCCGAAGCGGGAAATTGGGGGATACGCAGTATTTT. Residues: CASRSGKLGDTQYF.

The V and J genes are TRBV5-4 and TRBJ1-2; 8 bases are a match to TRBD1. Germline CDR1 SGHNT, CDR2 YYREEE (reference sequence). This CDR3 is built from 14 residues. J gave up 0 bases and V 7 bases, and 5 bases lay outside the gene matches. CDR3 DNA: TGTGCCAGCGGCCTGACAGGGGCTAACTATGGCTACACCTTC. Translated, it gives CASGLTGANYGYTF.

The chain combines TRBV18 with TRBJ1-1; TRBD1 might be the D (5 bases). Trimming removed 2 bases at V and 5 bases at J, with 15 bases between. Germline-derived CDR1 and CDR2 are KGHSH and LQKENI. The CDR3 is made up of 15 amino acids. The CDR3, as DNA: TGTGCCAGCTCACCATTACGCAGGGATAGGACTGAAGCTTTCTTT. Translation gives CASSPLRRDRTEAFF.

V gene TRBV27 combines with J gene TRBJ1-1; D ambiguous. This CDR3 is built from 11 residues. Germline CDR1 reads MNHEY; CDR2 reads SMNVEV (reference sequence). The germline V and J ends were trimmed by 8 bases and 7 bases, with 11 bases remaining between them. The CDR3, as DNA: TGTGCCAGCTCCACTAATAGTGAAGCTTTCTTT. Protein product: CASSTNSEAFF.

This chain uses TRBV30 with TRBJ2-7; tentative D call: TRBD1 (6 bases). Germline loops: CDR1 GTSNPN, CDR2 SVGIG (reference sequence). The CDR3 extends over 14 amino acids. The ends were cut back, 3 bases at V and 3 bases at J, with 15 bases in the middle. The CDR3 coding sequence is TGTGCCTGGAGACAGGGACACTTTATCTACGAGCAGTACTTC. Translating gives CAWRQGHFIYEQYF.

Concerning this clone: Other DNA sequences from this sample encode an identical CDR3 as well. The V and J genes are TRBV29-1 and TRBJ1-1, with TRBD1 as a possible D gene (5 bases). The V end was cut by 1 base, the J end by 2 bases, with 8 bases between. Per germline, CDR1 SQVTM and CDR2 ANQGSEA. The CDR3 extends over 13 amino acids. The CDR3, as DNA: TGCAGCGTTGAAGGACAGTTAAACACTGAAGCTTTCTTT. Protein sequence: CSVEGQLNTEAFF.

This chain connects TRBV7-3 to TRBJ2-5, with D possibly matching TRBD2 (6 bases). This CDR3 has 14 amino acids. The V gene's germline CDR1 is SGHTA and CDR2 FQGTGA. V shed 1 base and J shed 3 bases, with 9 bases lying between them. The CDR3 loop reads CASSLMSGEETQYF. The CDR3 region has the DNA TGTGCCAGCAGCTTAATGTCGGGGGAAGAGACCCAGTACTTC.

The V gene is TRBV6-1, the J gene TRBJ2-3; 11 bases align to TRBD1. The V and J ends lost 2 bases and 6 bases, in that order; junction bases with no gene match: 10. CDR1 is MNHNS, CDR2 SASEGT, per germline. The CDR3 runs to 17 residues. The CDR3 is CASSENSWTGGLDTQYF. The CDR3, as DNA: TGTGCCAGCAGTGAAAACTCCTGGACAGGGGGCTTGGATACGCAGTATTTT.

Turning to this clone: Relative to the germline gene, one junction end is altered; a read error may explain this. The rearrangement links TRBV7-9 to TRBJ2-1; 7 bases map to TRBD2. CDR3 length: 16 residues. Germline lookup yields CDR1 SEHNR and CDR2 FQNEAQ (reference sequence). DNA of the CDR3: TGTGCCAGCAGCCTAGCTAGCGGTAGCTCCTACAATGAGCAGTTCTTC. This sequence encodes CASSLASGSSYNEQFF.

A single count supports this clone. The rearrangement uses TRBV5-1 and TRBJ1-4; 8 bases fit TRBD1. Unmatched junction bases numbered 7, after V lost 4 bases and J lost 5 bases. The CDR3 covers 15 residues. Germline CDR1 reads SGHRS; CDR2 reads YFSETQ. The CDR3: CASSIGTGSNEKLFF. The CDR3 coding sequence is TGCGCCAGCAGCATAGGGACAGGCTCAAATGAAAAACTGTTTTTT.

The chain recombines TRBV10-2 with TRBJ1-4; TRBD1 agrees at 11 bases. Germline CDR1 WSHSY, CDR2 SAAADI. The CDR3 contains 14 residues. V lost 8 bases and J lost 8; bases outside the gene matches: 7. The CDR3 is CASGGQGAREKLFF. The DNA of the CDR3 is TGCGCCAGCGGAGGACAGGGGGCGAGGGAAAAACTGTTTTTT.

CDR3 region: CASSLAWGRDQPQHF. The DNA for the CDR3 is TGTGCCAGCAGCTTAGCATGGGGGCGCGATCAGCCCCAGCATTTT. V is TRBV7-2 and J is TRBJ1-5; maybe TRBD1 (6 bases). CDR1 and CDR2 (germline): SGHTA, FQGNSA. The length of the CDR3 is 15 residues. Trimming left V 0 bases short and J 5 bases short, with 11 bases between. The full variable domain, completed using reference TRBV7-2 and TRBJ1-5, is GAGVSQSPSNKVTEKGKDVELRCDPISGHTALYWYRQSLGQGLEFLIYFQGNSAPDKSGLPSDRFSAERTGGSVSTLTIQRTQQEDSAVYLCASSLAWGRDQPQHFGDGTRLSIL.

This clone was counted only a few times. CDR3 sequence reads: CSVLRDRSSYTF. DNA of the CDR3: TGCAGCGTTCTCCGGGACAGGTCCAGCTACACCTTC. The chain uses TRBV29-1 and TRBJ1-2, with 8 bases identical to TRBD1. V was pared by 5 bases and J by 9 bases, with 8 bases of the junction left unmatched. Germline CDR1 SQVTM, CDR2 ANQGSEA. The CDR3 consists of 12 residues.

The chain recombines TRBV5-6 with TRBJ1-1; D is perhaps TRBD1 (5 bases). CDR1 and CDR2 from the germline V gene are SGHDT and YYEEEE. CDR3 size: 13 residues. V was shortened by 7 bases and J by 4 bases, with 14 bases between the two germline ends. In DNA, the CDR3 is TGTGCCAGCTATCTACAGGCCGGCACTGAAGCTTTCTTT. Translating gives CASYLQAGTEAFF.

This clone was picked up one time. The chain is built from TRBV9 and TRBJ1-3; D ambiguous. With 0 bases removed from V and 0 bases from J, the gap between germline ends came to 7 bases. The germline CDR1 and CDR2 sequences are SGDLS and YYNGEE. The CDR3 is made up of 15 amino acids. This CDR3 reads CASSVGEGSGNTIYF. CDR3 DNA: TGTGCCAGCAGCGTAGGAGAGGGCTCTGGAAACACCATATATTTT.

This clone was seen only a few times. This chain connects TRBV7-9 to TRBJ2-1; tentative D call: TRBD2 (5 bases). The germline V gene encodes CDR1 SEHNR and CDR2 FQNEAQ (reference sequence). CDR3 length: 16 residues. V was trimmed by 5 bases and J by 7 bases, leaving 21 bases between them. The CDR3: CASSPPTRGDPNEQFF. CDR3 sequence (DNA): TGTGCCAGCAGCCCCCCCACCCGGGGTGACCCAAATGAGCAGTTCTTC.